These 27 T cell receptor beta chains came from one sample sequenced in a study of cytomegalovirus exposure and HLA in healthy donors. With 60 Vbeta and 13 Jbeta primers, the PCR was carried out. Libraries were prepared by immunoSEQ multiplex PCR; TCRdb keeps only in-frame clonotypes and omits some of them. The sample lists approximately 130,000 clones; around 73% were seen once. Sequencing used PBMCs. These receptors came from a man aged 50-59 years in good health and CMV-seronegative.

The rearrangement links TRBV10-3 to TRBJ1-5; D gene ambiguous. Trimming left V 0 bases short and J 6 bases short, with 12 bases between. The CDR3 runs 15 residues. Germline V gene data show CDR1 as ENHRY and CDR2 as SYGVKD. In DNA, the CDR3 is TGTGCCATCAGTGAGTCGACGTCCGGAGTTCAGCCCCAGCATTTT. It codes for CAISESTSGVQPQHF.

The rearrangement links TRBV6-5 to TRBJ2-3, with D possibly TRBD1 on 6 matching bases. The CDR3 is 14 residues long. Trimming cost V 7 bases and J 1 base, with 12 bases left between them. Germline V gene lookup returns CDR1 MNHEY and CDR2 SVGAGI. CDR3 sequence: CASTEGVGTDTQYF. The CDR3 nucleotides are TGTGCCAGCACCGAGGGGGTGGGCACAGATACGCAGTATTTT.

V and J are TRBV9 and TRBJ1-1, with D possibly being TRBD1 (6 bases). V was trimmed by 0 bases and J by 1 base, leaving 10 bases between them. Germline CDR1 SGDLS, CDR2 YYNGEE. The CDR3 loop spans 15 amino acids. CDR3 in DNA: TGTGCCAGCAGCGTAGACGGGGGGGCGAACACTGAAGCTTTCTTT. This gives the protein CASSVDGGANTEAFF.

The chain is built from TRBV27 and TRBJ2-1, with 13 bases identical to TRBD2. J lost 9 bases, V lost 5 bases, and 4 bases had no gene match. Germline-derived CDR1 and CDR2 are MNHEY and SMNVEV (reference sequence). There are 14 residues in the CDR3. The CDR3 sequence is CASSGLAGVGEQFF. Written as DNA, the CDR3 is TGTGCCAGCAGTGGACTAGCGGGAGTGGGTGAGCAGTTCTTC.

This chain connects TRBV7-2 to TRBJ2-1; 9 bases are shared with TRBD2. This CDR3 comprises 16 residues. The ends lost 6 bases at V and 8 bases at J; junction bases unmatched: 14. CDR1 SGHTA and CDR2 FQGNSA come from the germline V gene. The CDR3 DNA reads TGTGCCAGCAGACAAGACCCCCCGGCGGGAGGGTATGAGCAGTTCTTC. Its translation: CASRQDPPAGGYEQFF.

At least ten counts were recorded for this clone. The CDR3 DNA is TGTGCCAGCAGCACTAGCGGGAGAGGGAGAGAGACCCAGTACTTC. This encodes CASSTSGRGRETQYF. The rearrangement links TRBV28 to TRBJ2-5; 11 positions match TRBD2. In germline, CDR1 is MDHEN, CDR2 SYDVKM. The V segment lost 6 bases and the J segment 4 bases; nucleotides outside the gene matches: 7. There are 15 residues in the CDR3.

Of note for this clone: Other DNA sequences in the same sample also yield this CDR3. The chain employs TRBV6-1 and TRBJ2-6, with 9 bases matching TRBD2. There are 18 residues in the CDR3. CDR1 and CDR2 from the germline V gene are MNHNS and SASEGT. Trimming took 1 base from V and 4 from J; bases not matched to a gene: 8. The DNA of the CDR3 is TGTGCCAGCAGTGAAGTGCTCGGGACTAGCAAAGGGGCCAACGTCCTGACTTTC. Translation: CASSEVLGTSKGANVLTF.

V and J are TRBV5-6 and TRBJ2-3; TRBD2 is a possible D gene (5 bases). The CDR3 totals 17 residues. V was shortened by 4 bases and J by 0 bases, with 18 bases between the two germline ends. In germline, CDR1 is SGHDT, CDR2 YYEEEE. The CDR3 reads CASSLPGYLGSTDTQYF. The CDR3 bases are TGTGCCAGCAGCCTCCCGGGGTATCTAGGGAGCACAGATACGCAGTATTTT.

The V and J genes are TRBV5-1 and TRBJ2-3, with TRBD1 identical over 9 bases. The V gene end was trimmed by 0 bases and the J gene end by 6 bases; junction bases not matched to a gene: 8. The germline V gene encodes CDR1 SGHRS and CDR2 YFSETQ. This CDR3 is built from 16 residues. CDR3 in amino acids: CASSLGGTGSYDTQYF. CDR3 coding DNA: TGCGCCAGCAGCTTGGGGGGGACAGGGTCGTACGATACGCAGTATTTT.

This clone was observed a few times. The gene calls are TRBV5-8 and TRBJ2-3, with D maybe TRBD1 (6 bases). Trimming shortened V by 3 bases and J by 0 bases, and 14 bases separated the two germline ends. The CDR3 covers 16 residues. In germline, CDR1 is SGHTS, CDR2 YDEGEE. CDR3 sequence (DNA): TGTGCCAGCAGCTACGGGACACCGGCTAGCACAGATACGCAGTATTTT. Its translation is CASSYGTPASTDTQYF.

This clone was detected a few times. The genes are TRBV19 and TRBJ2-5, with 9 nucleotides matching TRBD1. Per germline, CDR1 LNHDA and CDR2 SQIVND (reference sequence). The CDR3 sequence is 14 residues long. J lost 1 base, V lost 5 bases, and 2 bases had no gene match. CDR3 DNA sequence: TGTGCCAGTAGTCCGGGACAGGGCCAAGAGACCCAGTACTTC. It specifies CASSPGQGQETQYF.

A few counts support this clone. The rearrangement uses TRBV18 and TRBJ2-7, with TRBD1 matching 10 bases. Trimming cost V 8 bases and J 5 bases; bases outside gene matches: 9. The CDR3 loop spans 14 amino acids. Per germline, CDR1 KGHSH and CDR2 LQKENI. The CDR3 DNA reads as TGTGCCAGCGGACGGGACAGGGGCTCTAACGAGCAGTACTTC. Protein product: CASGRDRGSNEQYF.

This clone was observed a handful of times. J is TRBJ1-3 and V is TRBV5-6; D remains unclear. V gave up 0 bases and J gave up 0 bases, with 10 bases separating them. The CDR3 sequence is 16 residues long. Germline CDR1 and CDR2: SGHDT and YYEEEE. CDR3 sequence: CASSLVSSYSGNTIYF. CDR3 DNA: TGTGCCAGCAGCTTGGTATCGAGCTACTCTGGAAACACCATATATTTT.

V gene TRBV30 combines with J gene TRBJ1-4; tentative D call: TRBD1 (5 bases). CDR1 GTSNPN and CDR2 SVGIG come from the germline V gene (reference sequence). The germline V and J ends were trimmed by 0 bases and 2 bases, with 13 bases remaining between them. This CDR3 spans 16 amino acids. CDR3 in DNA: TGTGCCTGGAGTGTACCTCCGGGACTTACTAATGAAAAACTGTTTTTT. This codes for CAWSVPPGLTNEKLFF.

The V and J genes are TRBV11-2 and TRBJ2-5; D gene unclear. Trimming cost V 2 bases and J 4 bases, with 8 bases left between them. Germline CDR1 and CDR2: SGHAT and FQNNGV. The CDR3 covers 13 residues. In nucleotides, the CDR3 is TGTGCCAGCAGCTTACCGTCTTCAGAGACCCAGTACTTC. This codes for CASSLPSSETQYF.

The chain combines TRBV4-3 with TRBJ2-1, with no clear D. Trimming left V 0 bases short and J 1 base short, with 13 bases between. Germline V gives CDR1 LGHNA, CDR2 YSLEER. This CDR3 spans 17 amino acids. The CDR3 spells CASSQEVGLLSYNEQFF. The CDR3 nucleotides are TGCGCCAGCAGCCAAGAGGTCGGCTTACTATCCTACAATGAGCAGTTCTTC.

The CDR3 loop reads CASRRTGGVEPQHF. CDR3 bases: TGTGCCAGCAGGCGGACAGGGGGTGTAGAGCCCCAGCATTTT. V gene TRBV6-6 combines with J gene TRBJ1-5, with TRBD1 identical over 10 bases. Trimming at V came to 6 bases and at J to 8 bases, leaving 7 bases not matched to a gene. The CDR3 runs to 14 residues. Germline lookup yields CDR1 MNHNY and CDR2 SVGAGI (reference sequence).

This chain uses TRBV7-8 with TRBJ1-2; TRBD1 agrees at 8 bases. The CDR3 consists of 15 residues. V was clipped by 4 bases and J by 1 base; unmatched bases: 5. The germline V gene encodes CDR1 SGHVS and CDR2 FQNEAQ. The CDR3 nucleotides are TGTGCCAGCAGCTCAGCTACAGGGGGTAACTATGGCTACACCTTC. Protein sequence: CASSSATGGNYGYTF.

The chain has TRBV28 and TRBJ2-1; TRBD2 agrees at 9 bases. CDR3 length: 15 residues. The V segment lost 7 bases and the J segment 7 bases; nucleotides outside the gene matches: 11. In germline, CDR1 is MDHEN, CDR2 SYDVKM. The CDR3 nucleotides are TGTGCCAGCAAACTTCTCGGGACTAGCTTGAATGAGCAGTTCTTC. It yields the protein CASKLLGTSLNEQFF.

The rearrangement links TRBV10-1 to TRBJ2-1; TRBD2 aligns across 11 bases. The trim removed 2 bases at V and 6 bases at J, leaving 9 bases unmatched. This CDR3 spans 17 amino acids. In germline, CDR1 is WNHNN, CDR2 SYGVQD (reference sequence). CDR3 loop: CASSEGTSGPRGNEQFF. The CDR3 region has the DNA TGCGCCAGCAGTGAGGGGACTAGCGGCCCGCGGGGCAATGAGCAGTTCTTC.

V and J are TRBV6-5 and TRBJ1-1; D possibly corresponds to TRBD1 (5 bases). V was pared by 6 bases and J by 4 bases, with 12 bases between. Germline V CDR1 and CDR2: MNHEY, SVGAGI. The CDR3 is made up of 13 amino acids. The CDR3 coding sequence is TGTGCCAGCAGGATGGGGGGGAGCACTGAAGCTTTCTTT. It specifies CASRMGGSTEAFF.

CDR3 in amino acids: CASSGARVGNTEAFF. The CDR3 bases are TGTGCCAGCTCCGGAGCACGCGTAGGGAACACTGAAGCTTTCTTT. The J gene is TRBJ1-1, the V gene TRBV18; D remains ambiguous. CDR1 and CDR2 from the germline V gene are KGHSH and LQKENI. This CDR3 is 15 amino acids long. The ends were cut back, 6 bases at V and 1 base at J, with 15 bases in the middle.

The sample holds one count of this clone. The CDR3: CASSRSAGQGIADYGYTF. CDR3 in DNA: TGCGCCAGCAGCCGTTCGGCGGGACAGGGGATTGCAGACTATGGCTACACCTTC. The chain employs TRBV5-1 and TRBJ1-2, with 10 bases aligning to TRBD1. V lost 4 bases, J lost 3 bases, and 15 bases stayed unmatched. Looked up from germline, CDR1 is SGHRS and CDR2 is YFSETQ. The CDR3 runs 18 residues.

V usage is TRBV7-6 and J usage is TRBJ2-6; maybe TRBD2 (5 bases). The CDR3 covers 17 residues. Trimming took 3 bases from V and 0 from J, leaving 12 bases between them. Germline-derived CDR1 and CDR2 are SGHVS and FNYEAQ. CDR3 bases: TGTGCCAGCAGCTTGAGGGCAGTCAGCTCTGGGGCCAACGTCCTGACTTTC. Its translation: CASSLRAVSSGANVLTF.

CDR3 sequence reads: CATETGRTSGANVLTF. The CDR3 DNA follows: TGTGCCACGGAAACAGGACGGACCTCTGGGGCCAACGTCCTGACTTTC. The V and J genes are TRBV15 and TRBJ2-6; D is possibly TRBD1 (5 bases). Per the germline V gene, CDR1 is LNHNV and CDR2 is YYDKDF (reference sequence). The V end lost 9 bases, the J end lost 0 bases, and 15 bases lay between the germline ends. This CDR3 comprises 16 residues.

CDR3 in amino acids: CASSLGQGSGSGELFF. The DNA of the CDR3 is TGTGCCAGCAGCTTAGGGCAGGGGTCTGGATCCGGGGAGCTGTTTTTT. The chain recombines TRBV11-2 with TRBJ2-2; the D gene is possibly TRBD1 (6 bases). This CDR3 region has 16 residues. CDR1 SGHAT and CDR2 FQNNGV come from the germline V gene. V lost 1 base and J lost 6, with 15 bases in between.

V gene TRBV11-2 combines with J gene TRBJ1-3; D is unresolved. Trimming took 5 bases from V and 0 from J, leaving 14 bases between them. There are 16 residues in the CDR3. The germline V gene encodes CDR1 SGHAT and CDR2 FQNNGV. For the CDR3, the DNA is TGTGCCAGCAGCCTAACATCGGGGTCCTCTGGAAACACCATATATTTT. Protein product: CASSLTSGSSGNTIYF.